The 29 T cell receptor beta chains reported below all come from one sample, sequenced in a study of cytomegalovirus exposure and HLA in healthy donors. Researchers ran the PCR with 60 Vbeta and 13 Jbeta primers. Assay: immunoSEQ multiplex PCR; the TCRdb copy retains only in-frame clones and omits some. The table lists some 160,000 clones, 75% to 90% of them singletons. Sequenced sample: PBMCs. The receptor source for this set is a woman under 30 in good health and CMV-seronegative.

The chain combines TRBV28 with TRBJ2-7; TRBD1 agrees at 10 bases. The CDR3 totals 14 residues. Germline V lookup: CDR1 MDHEN, CDR2 SYDVKM. V gave up 8 bases and J gave up 4 bases; unmatched junction bases: 8. CDR3 sequence (DNA): TGTGCCAGCCGCCGGGACAGGGGAGGTTACGAGCAGTACTTC. This codes for CASRRDRGGYEQYF.

V gene TRBV28 combines with J gene TRBJ1-2; the match to TRBD1 covers 7 bases. CDR3 length: 12 residues. Germline V gives CDR1 MDHEN, CDR2 SYDVKM. Unmatched junction bases numbered 5, after V lost 5 bases and J lost 8 bases. The CDR3 bases are TGTGCCAGCAGTGACAGGGTCGGCGGCTACACCTTC. It translates to CASSDRVGGYTF.

This rearrangement joins TRBV28 to TRBJ1-2; D is possibly TRBD1 (6 bases). The CDR3 runs 17 residues. Germline V gene data show CDR1 as MDHEN and CDR2 as SYDVKM. The V end was cut by 6 bases, the J end by 0 bases, with 20 bases between. The CDR3 DNA follows: TGTGCCAGCAGAACCCCGGTGGGGGGGCTCCCTAACTATGGCTACACCTTC. This encodes CASRTPVGGLPNYGYTF.

The rearrangement links TRBV28 to TRBJ2-1; 11 bases agree with TRBD2. The CDR3 is 21 amino acids. Germline CDR1 is MDHEN and CDR2 is SYDVKM. V was clipped by 7 bases and J by 0 bases; unmatched bases: 20. For the CDR3, the DNA is TGTGCCAGCAACGATCGGGCAGGGACTAGCGGACGCCATAGCTCCTACAATGAGCAGTTCTTC. It translates to CASNDRAGTSGRHSSYNEQFF.

In its sample, this clone was seen a few times. This chain connects TRBV5-4 to TRBJ2-1, with D unclear. V was clipped by 3 bases and J by 0 bases, with 13 bases between them. The CDR3 sequence is 16 residues long. Germline CDR1 SGHNT, CDR2 YYREEE (reference sequence). The CDR3 spells CASSSPPIGSYNEQFF. In nucleotides, the CDR3 is TGTGCCAGCAGCTCGCCCCCCATCGGCTCCTACAATGAGCAGTTCTTC.

V is TRBV19 and J is TRBJ1-4; 7 positions agree with TRBD1. Germline V CDR1 and CDR2: LNHDA, SQIVND (reference sequence). The V segment lost 1 base and the J segment 7 bases; nucleotides outside the gene matches: 9. The CDR3 has 16 amino acids. The CDR3 region is CASSIVPTGYAEKLFF. The DNA for the CDR3 is TGTGCCAGTAGTATAGTCCCGACAGGGTACGCTGAAAAACTGTTTTTT.

The chain recombines TRBV19 with TRBJ1-2; 7 nucleotides line up with TRBD1. The CDR3 runs 16 residues. V was pared by 2 bases and J by 6 bases, with 12 bases of the junction left unmatched. Germline CDR1 LNHDA, CDR2 SQIVND (reference sequence). The CDR3 DNA reads TGTGCCAGTAGTATATCCCTAGGACAGGCTCTCGATGGCTACACCTTC. This sequence encodes CASSISLGQALDGYTF.

The V and J genes are TRBV7-2 and TRBJ2-1; tentatively, D is TRBD2 (6 bases). The germline V gene has CDR1 SGHTA and CDR2 FQGNSA. This CDR3 has 15 residues. Trimming removed 1 base from V and 7 bases from J, with 14 bases in between. CDR3 protein: CASSLGGTRGNEQFF. CDR3 nucleotide sequence: TGTGCCAGCAGCTTAGGCGGGACGCGGGGTAATGAGCAGTTCTTC.

V gene TRBV15 combines with J gene TRBJ1-5, with D perhaps TRBD1 (6 bases). CDR1 and CDR2 from the germline V gene are LNHNV and YYDKDF (reference sequence). The V gene lost 0 bases and the J gene lost 7 bases, with 16 bases spanning the gap. The CDR3 has 16 residues. CDR3 coding DNA: TGTGCCACCAGCAGAGATCGAGGGGAGGGGGGACAGCCCCAGCATTTT. It encodes CATSRDRGEGGQPQHF.

Only one count was recorded for this clone. The chain combines TRBV11-2 with TRBJ1-4; D perhaps matches TRBD1 (6 bases). V was pared by 1 base and J by 14 bases, with 8 bases between. The CDR3 consists of 11 residues. CDR1 SGHAT and CDR2 FQNNGV come from the germline V gene. The CDR3 DNA follows: TGTGCCAGCAGCTTAGGGCAGGGGCTGTTTTTT. Translating it yields CASSLGQGLFF.

The chain recombines TRBV19 with TRBJ2-1, with TRBD2 identical over 9 bases. J gave up 10 bases and V 6 bases, and 1 base lay outside the gene matches. The CDR3 is 11 amino acids. Looked up from germline, CDR1 is LNHDA and CDR2 is SQIVND (reference sequence). The CDR3 spells CASRAGGEQFF. The DNA for the CDR3 is TGTGCCAGTAGGGCGGGAGGGGAGCAGTTCTTC.

The chain combines TRBV28 with TRBJ1-1; possibly TRBD1 for D (5 bases). The germline V and J ends were trimmed by 7 bases and 5 bases, with 11 bases remaining between them. The CDR3 consists of 12 residues. Germline CDR1 MDHEN, CDR2 SYDVKM. The CDR3 region is CASTTGGTEAFF. DNA of the CDR3: TGTGCCAGCACGACGGGGGGAACTGAAGCTTTCTTT.

This clone is a singleton in its sample. This rearrangement joins TRBV28 to TRBJ2-5; 12 bases fit TRBD1. Germline V gene sequence: CDR1 MDHEN, CDR2 SYDVKM. V gave up 10 bases and J gave up 5 bases; unmatched junction bases: 8. The CDR3 spans 14 residues. The CDR3 is CAIDGTGGAETQYF. CDR3 coding DNA: TGTGCCATAGACGGGACAGGGGGCGCGGAGACCCAGTACTTC.

The chain has TRBV10-3 and TRBJ1-2, with 8 bases identical to TRBD1. The CDR3 has 15 amino acids. Germline V gene lookup returns CDR1 ENHRY and CDR2 SYGVKD. V dropped 6 bases and J dropped 2; count of bases not matched to a gene: 8. The CDR3 protein is CAISRTGTSNYGYTF. The CDR3 DNA follows: TGTGCCATCAGCAGGACAGGGACATCCAACTATGGCTACACCTTC.

The J gene is TRBJ1-4, the V gene TRBV5-1, with D hard to call. With 0 bases removed from V and 7 bases from J, the gap between germline ends came to 13 bases. The germline CDR1 and CDR2 sequences are SGHRS and YFSETQ. This CDR3 spans 15 amino acids. The CDR3 region is CASSLDDTFSEKLFF. The CDR3 coding sequence is TGCGCCAGCAGCTTGGACGACACGTTTTCTGAAAAACTGTTTTTT.

This chain connects TRBV5-6 to TRBJ1-6, with D possibly TRBD1 on 6 matching bases. The CDR3 runs 15 residues. Germline lookup yields CDR1 SGHDT and CDR2 YYEEEE. V shed 2 bases and J shed 9 bases, with 15 bases lying between them. CDR3 DNA sequence: TGTGCCAGCAGCTTCAGGGGTGGTTCAGGTTCACCCCTCCACTTT. Translated, it gives CASSFRGGSGSPLHF.

The chain uses TRBV5-1 and TRBJ2-3, with D hard to call. V gave up 3 bases and J gave up 2 bases, with 10 bases separating them. Germline V lookup: CDR1 SGHRS, CDR2 YFSETQ. CDR3 length equals 14 residues. The CDR3 region has the DNA TGCGCCAGCAGCTACTCACCCGACACAGATACGCAGTATTTT. This sequence encodes CASSYSPDTDTQYF. Full variable domain (rest looked up from reference TRBV5-1 and TRBJ2-3): KAGVTQTPRYLIKTRGQQVTLSCSPISGHRSVSWYQQTPGQGLQFLFEYFSETQRNKGNFPGRFSGRQFSNSRSEMNVSTLELGDSALYLCASSYSPDTDTQYFGPGTRLTVL.

This clone was seen a handful of times. The CDR3 DNA reads TGTGCCAGCAGTCCCCTTCACTCCGACGGCGGCTCTGGAAACACCATATATTTT. It specifies CASSPLHSDGGSGNTIYF. The chain has TRBV27 and TRBJ1-3; D is unclear. The CDR3 has 18 amino acids. V lost 5 bases and J lost 0, with 20 bases in between. Germline V gene sequence: CDR1 MNHEY, CDR2 SMNVEV (reference sequence).

A note on this clone: This CDR3 is also generated by other DNA sequences in the sample. The chain combines TRBV27 with TRBJ2-7; TRBD1 aligns across 10 bases. V lost 5 bases and J lost 7; bases outside the gene matches: 2. CDR3 length: 12 amino acids. Germline assignment: CDR1 MNHEY and CDR2 SMNVEV (reference sequence). CDR3 sequence (DNA): TGTGCCAGCAGTCGGACAGGGGGAGAGCAGTACTTC. Protein sequence: CASSRTGGEQYF.

This clone was observed once. The chain employs TRBV6-5 and TRBJ1-2; D is ambiguous. Germline-derived CDR1 and CDR2 are MNHEY and SVGAGI. The CDR3 length is 11 residues. V was pared by 5 bases and J by 6 bases, with 7 bases between. DNA for the CDR3: TGTGCCAGCAGTCAAGGAGATGGCTACACCTTC. This codes for CASSQGDGYTF.

With regard to this clone: At one of its ends the junction is not consistent with the germline gene, which may arise from a read error. The gene calls are TRBV5-6 and TRBJ2-4; 10 bases agree with TRBD2. Germline V gene sequence: CDR1 SGHDT, CDR2 YYEEEE. The CDR3 has 13 amino acids. CDR3 loop: CASDASGRCCEDF. Here the CDR3 DNA reads TGTGCCAGCGATGCTAGCGGGAGATGTTGTGAGGACTTC.

CDR3 region: CASSLMSSRLRGGNAEQYF. In DNA, the CDR3 is TGTGCCAGCAGCTTAATGTCTTCTCGTTTAAGAGGGGGAAATGCCGAGCAGTACTTC. The chain links TRBV11-2 to TRBJ2-7; a possible D gene is TRBD1 (6 bases). The CDR3 length is 19 residues. Trimming stripped 2 bases from V and 6 bases from J, with 29 bases between. Looked up from germline, CDR1 is SGHAT and CDR2 is FQNNGV. Full variable domain (rest looked up from reference TRBV11-2 and TRBJ2-7): EAGVAQSPRYKIIEKRQSVAFWCNPISGHATLYWYQQILGQGPKLLIQFQNNGVVDDSQLPKDRFSAERLKGVDSTLKIQPAKLEDSAVYLCASSLMSSRLRGGNAEQYFGPGTRLTVT.

The chain joins TRBV6-1 to TRBJ2-7, with TRBD2 matching over 7 bases. V shed 4 bases, J shed 10 bases, and the junction held 13 bases outside the gene matches. The germline V gene encodes CDR1 MNHNS and CDR2 SASEGT. The CDR3 is made up of 14 amino acids. In DNA, the CDR3 is TGTGCCAGCAGTGGGAATAGCGGGTCCACGGTACAGTACTTC. This codes for CASSGNSGSTVQYF.

This clone was detected once. The genes are TRBV4-1 and TRBJ1-2; 8 positions agree with TRBD1. From germline, CDR1 is MGHRA and CDR2 YSYEKL. The CDR3 is 14 residues long. V shed 3 bases, J shed 5 bases, and the junction held 5 bases outside the gene matches. As DNA, the CDR3 is TGCGCCAGCAGCCAGGGGGGACAGGCTTATGGCTACACCTTC. It translates to CASSQGGQAYGYTF.

This rearrangement joins TRBV18 to TRBJ1-5, with D tentatively TRBD1 (6 bases). Germline-derived CDR1 and CDR2 are KGHSH and LQKENI. Trimming took 3 bases from V and 0 from J, leaving 9 bases between them. CDR3 length: 15 residues. The CDR3 DNA sequence: TGTGCCAGCTCACCTACAGGGTTTAGCAATCAGCCCCAGCATTTT. It translates to CASSPTGFSNQPQHF.

This clone was observed a single time. Relative to the germline gene, one junction end is altered; a read error may explain this. This rearrangement joins TRBV7-7 to TRBJ2-2; maybe TRBD1 (5 bases). The CDR3 consists of 18 residues. Germline values: CDR1 SSHAT, CDR2 FNYEAQ (reference sequence). For the CDR3, the DNA is TGTGCTAGCAGCCCGACGTTCACAGGATTGGGGAACACCGGGGAGCTGTTTTTT. Its protein is CASSPTFTGLGNTGELFF.

This rearrangement joins TRBV6-5 to TRBJ1-2; no clear D gene. The CDR3 is 14 residues long. In germline, CDR1 is MNHEY, CDR2 SVGAGI. Trimming left V 11 bases short and J 0 bases short, with 16 bases between. CDR3 residues: CAWTYGETNYGYTF. For the CDR3, the DNA is TGTGCCTGGACTTACGGAGAGACTAACTATGGCTACACCTTC.

This rearrangement joins TRBV30 to TRBJ1-2, with TRBD1 matching 8 bases. CDR3 length: 13 amino acids. Germline-derived CDR1 and CDR2 are GTSNPN and SVGIG (reference sequence). The V and J ends lost 5 bases and 6 bases, in that order; junction bases with no gene match: 8. The CDR3 spells CAWGGQGGNGYTF. CDR3 sequence (DNA): TGTGCCTGGGGAGGACAGGGAGGGAATGGCTACACCTTC.

The chain employs TRBV10-3 and TRBJ2-7; 7 nucleotides align to TRBD1. The CDR3 is 13 residues long. Germline-derived CDR1 and CDR2 are ENHRY and SYGVKD. The J segment lost 0 bases and the V segment lost 8 bases, leaving 4 bases of the junction unmatched. The CDR3 here is CAIGRDSSYEQYF. The CDR3 region has the DNA TGTGCCATCGGTAGGGACAGCTCCTACGAGCAGTACTTC.